A selection of T cell receptor beta chains follows, all from one sample in a study of glioma-infiltrating T cells. TCRdb reprocessed the multiplex PCR reads via MiXCR and lists one record per CDR3 protein. The sample carries fewer than 250,000 distinct CDR3 sequences, over 25% recorded once. The sequencing sample was made of glioma tissue, nonneoplastic brain tissue, or PBMCs (not recorded which). The receptors here all came from a human donor with low-grade glioma or glioblastoma, undergoing nonglioma brain surgery, or in good health (not recorded which). Both conserved end residues are part of each CDR3. The D gene is left open where the match is weak. Clone sizes are given selectively: once, few, many, or a class where the clone is expanded.

d_call: NA; clone_size: many; j_call: TRBJ2-5; v_call: TRBV7-8; cdr3_aa: CASKEGVSEETQYF; cdr3_nt: TGTGCCAGCAAGGAGGGAGTGTCCGAAGAGACCCAGTACTTC
d_call: NA; clone_size: many; j_call: TRBJ1-3; v_call: TRBV28; cdr3_aa: CASSPTGRNTIYF; cdr3_nt: TGTGCCAGCAGCCCTACTGGGCGAAACACCATATATTTT
d_call: NA; clone_size: NA; j_call: TRBJ1-1; v_call: TRBV3-1; cdr3_aa: CASSCGVGATGAFF; cdr3_nt: TGTGCCAGCAGCTGTGGGGTAGGGGCCACTGGAGCTTTCTTT
d_call: TRBD2; clone_size: many; j_call: TRBJ2-3; v_call: TRBV11-2; cdr3_aa: CASSPSGLAGSSTDTQYF; cdr3_nt: TGTGCCAGCAGCCCCTCGGGACTAGCGGGGTCTAGCACAGATACGCAGTATTTT
d_call: TRBD1; clone_size: NA; j_call: TRBJ2-1; v_call: TRBV29-1; cdr3_aa: CSVEAQTGEVMIEQFF; cdr3_nt: TGCAGCGTTGAAGCCCAGACAGGGGAGGTGATGATTGAGCAGTTCTTC
d_call: TRBD1; clone_size: many; j_call: TRBJ2-1; v_call: TRBV7-8; cdr3_aa: CASRLGQGGYNEQFF; cdr3_nt: TGTGCCAGCAGACTAGGACAGGGGGGATACAATGAGCAGTTCTTC
d_call: TRBD1; clone_size: NA; j_call: TRBJ2-1; v_call: TRBV15; cdr3_aa: CATSRAGTVKYEQFF; cdr3_nt: TGTGCCACCAGCAGAGCCGGGACAGTTAAGTATGAGCAGTTCTTC
d_call: NA; clone_size: few; j_call: TRBJ1-5; v_call: TRBV19; cdr3_aa: CASSIDPAAARPQHF; cdr3_nt: TGTGCCAGTAGTATAGATCCCGCAGCAGCTCGGCCCCAGCATTTT
d_call: NA; clone_size: many; j_call: TRBJ1-1; v_call: TRBV27; cdr3_aa: CASSFSGAFNTEAFF; cdr3_nt: TGTGCCAGCAGTTTTTCAGGGGCGTTTAACACTGAAGCTTTCTTT
d_call: TRBD2; clone_size: NA; j_call: TRBJ2-3; v_call: TRBV3-1; cdr3_aa: CASSQEYPSGRITDTQYF; cdr3_nt: TGTGCCAGCAGCCAAGAGTACCCTAGCGGGAGGATCACAGATACGCAGTATTTT
d_call: TRBD1; clone_size: many; j_call: TRBJ1-4; v_call: TRBV4-2; cdr3_aa: CASSQEWRTGVEKLFF; cdr3_nt: TGTGCCAGCAGCCAAGAATGGAGGACAGGGGTTGAAAAACTGTTTTTT
d_call: NA; clone_size: NA; j_call: TRBJ1-1; v_call: TRBV29-1; cdr3_aa: CSVADRTNTEAFF; cdr3_nt: TGCAGCGTTGCCGACAGAACCAACACTGAAGCTTTCTTT
d_call: NA; clone_size: many; j_call: TRBJ2-1; v_call: TRBV29-1; cdr3_aa: CSVGGYAGTAYNEQFF; cdr3_nt: TGCAGCGTTGGCGGTTACGCGGGAACAGCCTACAATGAGCAGTTCTTC
d_call: TRBD2; clone_size: NA; j_call: TRBJ2-7; v_call: TRBV29-1; cdr3_aa: CSVEGLAGASYEQYF; cdr3_nt: TGCAGCGTTGAGGGACTAGCGGGAGCGTCCTACGAGCAGTACTTC
d_call: NA; clone_size: many; j_call: TRBJ2-1; v_call: TRBV20-1; cdr3_aa: CSASPLYGGEDNEQFF; cdr3_nt: TGCAGTGCTAGCCCACTGTATGGCGGGGAGGACAATGAGCAGTTCTTC
d_call: TRBD1; clone_size: NA; j_call: TRBJ2-1; v_call: TRBV12-3/TRBV12-4; cdr3_aa: CASSRKITGAWANEQFF; cdr3_nt: TGTGCCAGCAGCCGTAAGATAACAGGGGCATGGGCCAATGAGCAGTTCTTC
d_call: TRBD2; clone_size: NA; j_call: TRBJ2-7; v_call: TRBV11-2; cdr3_aa: CASSIGSPSGNYEQYF; cdr3_nt: TGTGCCAGCAGCATAGGCAGCCCTAGCGGGAACTACGAGCAGTACTTC
d_call: NA; clone_size: few; j_call: TRBJ2-7; v_call: TRBV7-9; cdr3_aa: CASSLGTSPYEQYF; cdr3_nt: TGTGCCAGCAGCTTAGGGACTTCCCCCTACGAGCAGTACTTC
d_call: NA; clone_size: many; j_call: TRBJ1-5; v_call: TRBV7-2; cdr3_aa: CASSRDGQPQHF; cdr3_nt: TGTGCCAGCAGCCGGGATGGGCAGCCCCAGCATTTT
d_call: TRBD2; clone_size: NA; j_call: TRBJ2-5; v_call: TRBV7-2; cdr3_aa: CPSSLEAGGAQETQYF; cdr3_nt: TGTCCCAGCAGCTTAGAGGCGGGGGGGGCACAAGAGACCCAGTACTTC
d_call: NA; clone_size: many; j_call: TRBJ2-5; v_call: TRBV3-1; cdr3_aa: CASSQWKTQYF; cdr3_nt: TGTGCCAGCAGCCAGTGGAAGACCCAGTACTTC
d_call: TRBD1; clone_size: NA; j_call: TRBJ1-2; v_call: TRBV19; cdr3_aa: CASSNQGDYGYTF; cdr3_nt: TGTGCCAGTAGTAATCAGGGGGACTATGGCTACACCTTC
d_call: NA; clone_size: many; j_call: TRBJ1-4; v_call: TRBV28; cdr3_aa: CASSFGTDIEKLFF; cdr3_nt: TGTGCCAGCAGTTTTGGTACAGACATTGAAAAACTGTTTTTT
d_call: NA; clone_size: many; j_call: TRBJ1-2; v_call: TRBV2; cdr3_aa: CASRQAGTRWYGYTF; cdr3_nt: TGTGCCAGCAGGCAGGCCGGGACACGGTGGTATGGCTACACCTTC
d_call: NA; clone_size: NA; j_call: TRBJ1-1; v_call: TRBV7-2; cdr3_aa: CASSLVGGTEASF; cdr3_nt: TGTGCTAGCAGCTTAGTGGGCGGTACTGAAGCTTCCTTT
d_call: TRBD1; clone_size: many; j_call: TRBJ2-7; v_call: TRBV28; cdr3_aa: CASQTGGGHEQYF; cdr3_nt: TGTGCCAGCCAGACAGGGGGCGGACACGAGCAGTACTTC
d_call: NA; clone_size: many; j_call: TRBJ2-2; v_call: TRBV4-1; cdr3_aa: CASSQGGAANTGELFF; cdr3_nt: TGCGCCAGCAGCCAAGGAGGTGCAGCCAACACCGGGGAGCTGTTTTTT
d_call: TRBD2; clone_size: many; j_call: TRBJ2-5; v_call: TRBV2; cdr3_aa: CASVSGTSYQETQYF; cdr3_nt: TGTGCCAGCGTTAGCGGGACCTCCTACCAAGAGACCCAGTACTTC
d_call: NA; clone_size: NA; j_call: TRBJ2-3; v_call: TRBV30; cdr3_aa: CAWSARSTLLDTQYF; cdr3_nt: TGTGCCTGGAGTGCCCGGTCGACCCTGTTGGATACGCAGTATTTT
d_call: NA; clone_size: many; j_call: TRBJ2-7; v_call: TRBV18; cdr3_aa: CASSPNRDGEQYF; cdr3_nt: TGTGCCAGCTCACCCAACAGGGACGGCGAGCAGTACTTC
d_call: TRBD2; clone_size: NA; j_call: TRBJ2-7; v_call: TRBV27; cdr3_aa: CASSLRTSGRAAGYEQYF; cdr3_nt: TGTGCCAGCAGTCTCCGGACTAGCGGGAGGGCAGCGGGCTACGAGCAGTACTTC
d_call: NA; clone_size: few; j_call: TRBJ1-2; v_call: TRBV12-3/TRBV12-4; cdr3_aa: CASSLVRAFYTF; cdr3_nt: TGTGCCAGCAGTTTAGTCAGAGCTTTCTACACCTTC
d_call: NA; clone_size: once; j_call: TRBJ1-4; v_call: TRBV12-3/TRBV12-4; cdr3_aa: CASNAPDSPAEKLFF; cdr3_nt: TGTGCCAGCAACGCTCCGGACAGTCCCGCGGAAAAACTGTTTTTT
d_call: TRBD1; clone_size: NA; j_call: TRBJ1-1; v_call: TRBV12-3/TRBV12-4; cdr3_aa: CSSSLTGQGGTEAFF; cdr3_nt: TGTTCCAGCAGTTTAACCGGACAGGGGGGCACTGAAGCTTTCTTT
d_call: TRBD2; clone_size: many; j_call: TRBJ2-3; v_call: TRBV19; cdr3_aa: CASSIEGLGRFTDTQYF; cdr3_nt: TGTGCCAGTAGTATCGAGGGACTAGGAAGATTCACAGATACGCAGTATTTT
d_call: TRBD1; clone_size: few; j_call: TRBJ1-1; v_call: TRBV9; cdr3_aa: CASSIGTGYMNTEAFF; cdr3_nt: TGTGCCAGCAGCATAGGGACAGGGTACATGAACACTGAAGCTTTCTTT
d_call: TRBD2; clone_size: large; j_call: TRBJ2-7; v_call: TRBV20-1; cdr3_aa: CRGLARGSYEQYF; cdr3_nt: TGCAGGGGACTAGCCCGAGGGTCCTACGAGCAGTACTTC
d_call: TRBD2; clone_size: many; j_call: TRBJ2-7; v_call: TRBV7-2; cdr3_aa: CASSLVNLAGYEQYF; cdr3_nt: TGTGCCAGCAGTCTTGTGAATCTAGCGGGGTACGAGCAGTACTTC
d_call: NA; clone_size: few; j_call: TRBJ2-1; v_call: TRBV19; cdr3_aa: CASSIWQGLSEQFF; cdr3_nt: TGTGCCAGTAGTATTTGGCAGGGGTTAAGTGAGCAGTTCTTC
d_call: NA; clone_size: many; j_call: TRBJ2-5; v_call: TRBV18; cdr3_aa: CASSRQTEETQYF; cdr3_nt: TGTGCCAGCTCACGACAGACAGAAGAGACCCAGTACTTC
d_call: TRBD1; clone_size: many; j_call: TRBJ1-1; v_call: TRBV10-3; cdr3_aa: CAISRDRVGTEAFF; cdr3_nt: TGTGCCATCAGCCGGGACAGGGTGGGGACTGAAGCTTTCTTT